This is a list of T cell receptor beta chains from one sample in a study of vaccination and CD4 T cells after COVID-19. No antigen has been assigned to these receptors. Using its own MiXCR run on the PCR reads, TCRdb lists one record per CDR3 protein. The table has roughly 13,000 distinct CDR3 sequences, roughly 20% seen once. Input material: cultured CD4+ T cells from blood. These receptors were collected from a human donor with COVID-19. The CDR3 runs from the conserved cysteine through the conserved F or W. A D gene is named only where the DNA matches it firmly. Clone size is stated in some rows and not others, as once, few, many or a class when expanded.

d_call: TRBD2
v_call: TRBV24-1
clone_size: .
j_call: TRBJ2-3
cdr3_aa: CATSDPGASLSGGPDTQYF
cdr3_nt: TGTGCCACCAGTGACCCGGGAGCCTCCCTTAGCGGGGGGCCAGATACGCAGTATTTT

d_call: .
v_call: TRBV7-2
clone_size: .
j_call: TRBJ2-5
cdr3_aa: CASSSGLFGTQYF
cdr3_nt: TGTGCCAGCAGCTCGGGTCTATTCGGCACCCAGTACTTC

d_call: .
v_call: TRBV19
clone_size: .
j_call: TRBJ2-7
cdr3_aa: CASSNSRTRSSYEQYF
cdr3_nt: TGTGCCAGTAGTAATTCTCGGACAAGGAGCTCCTACGAGCAGTACTTC

d_call: TRBD1
v_call: TRBV28
clone_size: few
j_call: TRBJ1-2
cdr3_aa: CASSLWGQGFNYGYTF
cdr3_nt: TGTGCCAGCAGTTTATGGGGACAGGGGTTCAACTATGGCTACACCTTC

d_call: .
v_call: TRBV10-3
clone_size: .
j_call: TRBJ1-2
cdr3_aa: CATGQGYGYTF
cdr3_nt: TGTGCCACCGGTCAGGGCTATGGCTACACCTTC

d_call: .
v_call: TRBV27
clone_size: .
j_call: TRBJ1-4
cdr3_aa: CASSLLARGDEKLFF
cdr3_nt: TGTGCCAGCAGTTTATTAGCCAGGGGCGATGAAAAACTGTTTTTT

d_call: TRBD1
v_call: TRBV5-1
clone_size: few
j_call: TRBJ1-2
cdr3_aa: CASSKSTPTGGGYGYTF
cdr3_nt: TGCGCCAGCAGTAAATCAACCCCGACAGGGGGCGGCTATGGCTACACCTTC

d_call: .
v_call: TRBV6-5
clone_size: few
j_call: TRBJ1-3
cdr3_aa: CASSYSGIFSGNTIYF
cdr3_nt: TGTGCCAGCAGTTACTCCGGCATCTTCTCTGGAAACACCATATATTTT

d_call: .
v_call: TRBV7-2
clone_size: .
j_call: TRBJ2-7
cdr3_aa: CASSSQGGTYEQYF
cdr3_nt: TGTGCCAGCAGCTCACAGGGGGGGACCTACGAGCAGTACTTC

d_call: TRBD1
v_call: TRBV20-1
clone_size: .
j_call: TRBJ2-1
cdr3_aa: CSANPRGNNEQFF
cdr3_nt: TGCAGTGCTAACCCCAGGGGGAACAATGAGCAGTTCTTC

d_call: TRBD1
v_call: TRBV6-5
clone_size: .
j_call: TRBJ2-2
cdr3_aa: CASSYSTGGARTGELFF
cdr3_nt: TGTGCCAGCAGTTACAGCACAGGGGGCGCCCGCACCGGGGAGCTGTTTTTT

d_call: TRBD1
v_call: TRBV15
clone_size: medium-sized
j_call: TRBJ1-3
cdr3_aa: CATSWDRGNGNTIYF
cdr3_nt: TGTGCCACCAGCTGGGACAGGGGGAATGGAAACACCATATATTTT

d_call: .
v_call: TRBV7-9
clone_size: medium-sized
j_call: TRBJ1-5
cdr3_aa: CASSSGLDGQPQHF
cdr3_nt: TGTGCCAGCAGCTCGGGACTCGACGGTCAGCCCCAGCATTTT

d_call: .
v_call: TRBV5-1
clone_size: .
j_call: TRBJ2-5
cdr3_aa: CASSRGGEETQYF
cdr3_nt: TGCGCCAGCAGCCGTGGGGGAGAGGAGACCCAGTACTTC

d_call: TRBD2
v_call: TRBV6-2/TRBV6-3
clone_size: few
j_call: TRBJ2-7
cdr3_aa: CASSYVSGAGHYEQYF
cdr3_nt: TGTGCCAGCAGTTACGTTAGCGGGGCGGGCCACTACGAGCAGTACTTC

d_call: .
v_call: TRBV24-1
clone_size: few
j_call: TRBJ1-5
cdr3_aa: CATSEFEQPQHF
cdr3_nt: TGTGCCACCAGTGAATTCGAACAGCCCCAGCATTTT

d_call: .
v_call: TRBV30
clone_size: few
j_call: TRBJ2-5
cdr3_aa: CAWSVRSAETQYF
cdr3_nt: TGTGCCTGGAGTGTTCGTAGCGCCGAGACCCAGTACTTC

d_call: .
v_call: TRBV12-3/TRBV12-4
clone_size: .
j_call: TRBJ2-4
cdr3_aa: CASSGTGPAVNIQYF
cdr3_nt: TGTGCCAGCAGTGGAACCGGGCCCGCCGTAAACATTCAGTACTTC

d_call: .
v_call: TRBV2
clone_size: medium-sized
j_call: TRBJ1-5
cdr3_aa: CASSEAAGGGGGPQHF
cdr3_nt: TGTGCCAGCAGTGAAGCGGCTGGGGGCGGGGGGGGGCCCCAGCATTTT

d_call: .
v_call: TRBV12-3/TRBV12-4
clone_size: few
j_call: TRBJ1-5
cdr3_aa: CASSPLTARSQPQHF
cdr3_nt: TGTGCCAGCAGTCCCTTGACAGCCCGCAGCCAGCCCCAGCATTTT

d_call: TRBD1
v_call: TRBV25-1
clone_size: few
j_call: TRBJ1-4
cdr3_aa: CASSDQSGTGGGKLFF
cdr3_nt: TGTGCCAGCAGTGATCAATCCGGGACAGGGGGCGGAAAACTGTTTTTT

d_call: .
v_call: TRBV11-2
clone_size: .
j_call: TRBJ2-2
cdr3_aa: CASSLERTGELFF
cdr3_nt: TGTGCCAGCAGCTTAGAGCGGACCGGGGAGCTGTTTTTT

d_call: .
v_call: TRBV7-2
clone_size: .
j_call: TRBJ1-2
cdr3_aa: CASSLAGGSSYGYIF
cdr3_nt: TGTGCCAGCAGCTTAGCTGGGGGGTCGAGCTATGGCTACATCTTC

d_call: .
v_call: TRBV7-2
clone_size: medium-sized
j_call: TRBJ1-3
cdr3_aa: CASSLAGAGNTIYF
cdr3_nt: TGTGCCAGCAGCTTAGCTGGGGCTGGAAACACCATATATTTT

d_call: .
v_call: TRBV7-8
clone_size: medium-sized
j_call: TRBJ1-6
cdr3_aa: CASSGGMARGSSPLHF
cdr3_nt: TGTGCCAGCAGCGGTGGAATGGCCAGGGGTAGCTCACCCCTCCACTTT

d_call: TRBD1
v_call: TRBV28
clone_size: few
j_call: TRBJ1-1
cdr3_aa: CASSAPRGTATEAFF
cdr3_nt: TGTGCCAGCAGTGCACCACGGGGGACAGCCACTGAAGCTTTCTTT

d_call: .
v_call: TRBV19
clone_size: few
j_call: TRBJ1-1
cdr3_aa: CASSASVNTEAFF
cdr3_nt: TGTGCCAGTAGTGCCTCAGTGAACACTGAAGCTTTCTTT

d_call: TRBD1
v_call: TRBV7-2
clone_size: .
j_call: TRBJ2-2
cdr3_aa: CASSSTGAGTGELFF
cdr3_nt: TGTGCCAGCAGCTCGACAGGGGCTGGCACCGGGGAGCTGTTTTTT

d_call: TRBD1
v_call: TRBV19
clone_size: .
j_call: TRBJ1-4
cdr3_aa: CASISTGGGEKLFF
cdr3_nt: TGTGCCAGTATCTCGACAGGGGGCGGTGAAAAACTGTTTTTT

d_call: .
v_call: TRBV11-3
clone_size: .
j_call: TRBJ2-7
cdr3_aa: CASSLRPGPYEQYF
cdr3_nt: TGTGCCAGCAGCTTACGACCAGGGCCATACGAGCAGTACTTC

d_call: .
v_call: TRBV12-3/TRBV12-4
clone_size: .
j_call: TRBJ1-2
cdr3_aa: CASSFVGLRDGYTF
cdr3_nt: TGTGCCAGCAGTTTTGTGGGGTTAAGGGATGGCTACACCTTC

d_call: TRBD1
v_call: TRBV12-3/TRBV12-4
clone_size: .
j_call: TRBJ1-2
cdr3_aa: CASRAGTVNYGYTF
cdr3_nt: TGTGCCAGCAGGGCCGGGACAGTTAACTATGGCTACACCTTC

d_call: TRBD1
v_call: TRBV20-1
clone_size: medium-sized
j_call: TRBJ1-1
cdr3_aa: CSAGTGVFESGTEAFF
cdr3_nt: TGCAGTGCTGGGACAGGGGTTTTCGAATCGGGGACTGAAGCTTTCTTT

d_call: .
v_call: TRBV20-1
clone_size: few
j_call: TRBJ1-1
cdr3_aa: CSARGGGALNTEAFF
cdr3_nt: TGCAGTGCTAGAGGGGGGGGGGCCTTGAACACTGAAGCTTTCTTT

d_call: .
v_call: TRBV23-1
clone_size: .
j_call: TRBJ2-2
cdr3_aa: CASVTLFGLFF
cdr3_nt: TGCGCCAGCGTCACCCTTTTCGGGCTGTTTTTT

d_call: .
v_call: TRBV20-1
clone_size: .
j_call: TRBJ1-2
cdr3_aa: CSTRGNTF
cdr3_nt: TGCTCAACCCGGGGGAACACCTTC

d_call: .
v_call: TRBV5-6
clone_size: .
j_call: TRBJ2-5
cdr3_aa: CASRVREETQYF
cdr3_nt: TGTGCCAGCAGGGTGCGGGAAGAGACCCAGTACTTC

d_call: TRBD1
v_call: TRBV5-4
clone_size: .
j_call: TRBJ1-4
cdr3_aa: CASSLAQGGTNEKLFF
cdr3_nt: TGTGCCAGCAGCTTGGCCCAGGGGGGAACTAATGAAAAACTGTTTTTT

d_call: TRBD2
v_call: TRBV7-9
clone_size: few
j_call: TRBJ2-1
cdr3_aa: CASSSPGRPKQFF
cdr3_nt: TGTGCCAGCAGCTCCCCCGGGAGGCCGAAGCAGTTCTTC

d_call: .
v_call: TRBV6-1
clone_size: few
j_call: TRBJ1-5
cdr3_aa: CASGDRSNQPQHF
cdr3_nt: TGTGCCAGCGGAGACAGGAGCAATCAGCCCCAGCATTTT

d_call: .
v_call: TRBV4-2
clone_size: .
j_call: TRBJ2-6
cdr3_aa: CASSQEIRGAAGANVLTF
cdr3_nt: TGTGCCAGCAGCCAAGAAATCAGGGGCGCGGCTGGGGCCAACGTCCTGACTTTC

d_call: .
v_call: TRBV30
clone_size: once
j_call: TRBJ1-3
cdr3_aa: CAWSARLVRTKNSGNTIYF
cdr3_nt: TGTGCCTGGAGTGCTAGGCTTGTCCGGACAAAAAACTCTGGAAACACCATATATTTT

d_call: .
v_call: TRBV6-2/TRBV6-3
clone_size: few
j_call: TRBJ1-5
cdr3_aa: CASSLQGLRPQHF
cdr3_nt: TGTGCCAGCAGTTTACAGGGTCTCCGGCCCCAGCATTTT

d_call: TRBD2
v_call: TRBV11-1
clone_size: few
j_call: TRBJ2-5
cdr3_aa: CASSLVAFGGRSGETQYF
cdr3_nt: TGTGCCAGCAGCTTAGTCGCCTTCGGGGGGAGGTCGGGAGAGACCCAGTACTTC

d_call: .
v_call: TRBV18
clone_size: .
j_call: TRBJ2-1
cdr3_aa: CASSPPETAIYNEQFF
cdr3_nt: TGTGCCAGCTCACCACCTGAGACAGCCATCTACAATGAGCAGTTCTTC

d_call: .
v_call: TRBV24-1
clone_size: few
j_call: TRBJ2-3
cdr3_aa: CATSAGSPSTDTQYF
cdr3_nt: TGTGCCACCAGTGCAGGGTCACCTAGCACAGATACGCAGTATTTT